This T cell receptor beta chain was obtained from a study of T cells in Graves' hyperthyroidism and ophthalmopathy. This clonotype has just a few counts. Researchers took RNA transcripts and amplified the TCR beta CDR3 regions from them. HTBI primers were employed in a first-round RT-PCR of the TCR CDR3. MiXCR was run by TCRdb on the multiplex PCR reads, yielding one entry per CDR3 protein. Counted here are around 520,000 distinct CDR3 sequences, about 15% occurring once; the ten biggest clones make up approximately 13%. Germline CDR1 and CDR2: SGHAT and FQNNGV. Trimming took 5 bases from V and 7 from J, leaving 21 bases between them. The CDR3 is made up of 16 amino acids. Uncontrolled infections, other autoimmune diseases, pregnancy or lactation led to exclusion of patients. Fresh peripheral blood, around 9.5 ml, yielded the PBMCs.

The genes are TRBV11-2 and TRBJ2-1; either TRBD1 or TRBD2 may fit D (5 bases each). Material: blood. The clonotype was recovered from a woman between 35 and 50 years old with Graves' hyperthyroidism. The DNA of the CDR3 is TGTGCCAGCAGCCCGCTTGAGGGGCCGCTGCTTAATGAGCAGTTCTTC. Translation: CASSPLEGPLLNEQFF.